The source of this TCR beta chain is a study of tumor-infiltrating lymphocytes in localized non-small cell lung cancer. Looking at the study overall: Each patient gave resected tumor and non-adjacent uninvolved lung tissue. Broader study findings: Different pieces of the same tissue went to different assays, confounding technical variation with intratumor heterogeneity. Recurrence-free survival showed no association with tumor T-cell fraction. TCR sequencing covered a subset of patients with enough tissue.

The table lists this clone with a few counts. Its specificity is not known. Clones were read by immunoSEQ multiplex PCR, and TCRdb kept only the in-frame ones, dropping some. The table has about 15,000 clones, about three quarters seen once. V gave up 0 bases and J gave up 6 bases; unmatched junction bases: 6. Germline CDR1 is SGHVS and CDR2 is FNYEAQ. This CDR3 contains 17 residues. The sequenced sample was lung tumor tissue. This clonotype originated in a human donor with non-small cell lung cancer. J is TRBJ2-2 and V is TRBV7-6; 11 bases map to TRBD1. In DNA, the CDR3 is TGTGCCAGCAGCTTAGCGACCGGACAGGGGGCATCCGGGGAGCTGTTTTTT. Its translation is CASSLATGQGASGELFF.